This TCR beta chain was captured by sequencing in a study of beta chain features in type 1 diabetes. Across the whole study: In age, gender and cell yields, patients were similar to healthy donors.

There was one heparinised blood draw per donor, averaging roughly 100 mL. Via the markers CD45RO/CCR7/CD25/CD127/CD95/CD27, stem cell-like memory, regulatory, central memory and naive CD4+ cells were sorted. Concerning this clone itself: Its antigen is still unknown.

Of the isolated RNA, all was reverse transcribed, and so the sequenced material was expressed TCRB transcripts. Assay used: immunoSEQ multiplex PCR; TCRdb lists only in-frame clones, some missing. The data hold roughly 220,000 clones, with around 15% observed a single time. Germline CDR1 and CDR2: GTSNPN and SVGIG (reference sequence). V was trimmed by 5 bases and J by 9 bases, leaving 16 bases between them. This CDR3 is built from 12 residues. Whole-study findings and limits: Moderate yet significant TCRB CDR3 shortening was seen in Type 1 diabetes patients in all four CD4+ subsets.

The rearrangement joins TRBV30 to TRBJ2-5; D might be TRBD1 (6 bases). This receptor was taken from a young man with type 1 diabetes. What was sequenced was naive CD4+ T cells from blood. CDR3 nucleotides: TGTGCCTGGGGAACAGGGTATTCAGCCCAGTACTTC. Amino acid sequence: CAWGTGYSAQYF.